Sequencing of this T cell receptor (beta chain) was carried out in a study of CD4+ T cells in melanoma. The assay was immunoSEQ multiplex PCR, and TCRdb's table has in-frame clones only and misses some. The repertoire holds about 55,000 clones, about 72% seen once, with 4.8% in the top ten. This clone was recorded at least ten times. Its antigen is currently unknown. Study-level findings and limits: Diverse differentiation states were reported for melanoma neoantigen-specific CD4+ T cells. CD8+ T cell, macrophage and B cell function reportedly correlated with neoantigen-specific CD4+ T cells.

This sequence originates from a human donor with melanoma. Sequenced sample: tumor tissue.

CDR3 sequence reads: CATLGTALNYGYTF. The CDR3 DNA is TGTGCCACTCTCGGGACAGCCCTAAACTATGGCTACACCTTC. This sequence joins TRBV6-5 and TRBJ1-2, with TRBD1 matching 7 bases. This CDR3 region has 14 residues. Germline V gene sequence: CDR1 MNHEY, CDR2 SVGAGI. V lost 10 bases and J lost 2; bases outside the gene matches: 10.